This TCR beta chain derives from a study of T cell responses to AZD1222 COVID-19 vaccine. Overall study findings and caveats: The peak T cell response came first, and repertoires were sampled only after it.

Data came from immunoSEQ multiplex PCR; TCRdb stores just in-frame clones and leaves some out. The sample carries about 110,000 clones, just under 95% recorded once. CDR1 and CDR2 from the germline V gene are MDHEN and SYDVKM. The CDR3 runs to 15 residues. With 3 bases removed from V and 0 bases from J, the gap between germline ends came to 10 bases. This clone was recorded once. The antigen is undetermined. The chain recombines TRBV28 with TRBJ2-3; D possibly corresponds to TRBD1 (5 bases). The TCR was taken from an adult who received the AZD1222 COVID-19 vaccine. This specimen was peripheral blood, taken 28 days after the second AZD1222 dose. The CDR3 coding sequence is TGTGCCAGCAGTTTGACTCGGACAAGCACAGATACGCAGTATTTT. Its translation: CASSLTRTSTDTQYF.